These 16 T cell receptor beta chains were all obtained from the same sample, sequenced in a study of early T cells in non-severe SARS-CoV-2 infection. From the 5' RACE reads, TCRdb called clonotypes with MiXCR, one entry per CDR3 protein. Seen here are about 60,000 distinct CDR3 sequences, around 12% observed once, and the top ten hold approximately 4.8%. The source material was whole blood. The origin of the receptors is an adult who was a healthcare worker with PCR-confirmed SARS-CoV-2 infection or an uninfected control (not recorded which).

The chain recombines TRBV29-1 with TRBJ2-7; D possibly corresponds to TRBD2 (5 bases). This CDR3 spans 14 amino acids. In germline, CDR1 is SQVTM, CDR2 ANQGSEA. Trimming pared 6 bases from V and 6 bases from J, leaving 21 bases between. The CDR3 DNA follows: TGCAGCGTCTCCATCCGGGTCCCTGGGAGCGAGCAGTACTTC. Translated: CSVSIRVPGSEQYF.

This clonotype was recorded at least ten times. This CDR3 reads CASSRQPGTDTQYF. As DNA, the CDR3 is TGTGCCAGCAGCCGACAGCCAGGCACAGATACGCAGTATTTT. J is TRBJ2-3 and V is TRBV7-8, with TRBD1 as a possible D gene (5 bases). The germline CDR1 and CDR2 sequences are SGHVS and FQNEAQ. V lost 5 bases and J lost 1, with 10 bases in between. The length of the CDR3 is 14 residues.

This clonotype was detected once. CDR3 amino acids: CASSYTPNGYTF. For the CDR3, the DNA is TGTGCCAGCAGCTACACCCCCAATGGCTACACCTTC. This rearrangement joins TRBV5-6 to TRBJ1-2; D is undetermined. CDR1 SGHDT and CDR2 YYEEEE come from the germline V gene. This CDR3 is built from 12 residues. Trimming stripped 3 bases from V and 6 bases from J, with 9 bases between. The variable domain in full, with the rest retrieved from reference TRBV5-6 and TRBJ1-2, is DAGVTQSPTHLIKTRGQQVTLRCSPKSGHDTVSWYQQALGQGPQFIFQYYEEEERQRGNFPDRFSGHQFPNYSSELNVNALLLGDSALYLCASSYTPNGYTFGSGTRLTVV.

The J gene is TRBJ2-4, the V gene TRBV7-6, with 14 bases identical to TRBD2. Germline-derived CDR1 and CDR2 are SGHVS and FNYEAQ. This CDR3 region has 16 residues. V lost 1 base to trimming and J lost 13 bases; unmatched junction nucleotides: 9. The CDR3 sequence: CASSLGSTSGRDVQYF. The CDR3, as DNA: TGTGCCAGCAGCTTAGGGTCGACTAGCGGGAGGGACGTACAGTACTTC.

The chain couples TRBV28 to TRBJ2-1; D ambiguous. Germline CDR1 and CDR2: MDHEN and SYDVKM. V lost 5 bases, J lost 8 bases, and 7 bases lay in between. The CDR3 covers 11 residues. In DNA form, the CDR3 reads TGTGCCAGCAGTCGCAGAGATGAGCAGTTCTTC. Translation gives CASSRRDEQFF.

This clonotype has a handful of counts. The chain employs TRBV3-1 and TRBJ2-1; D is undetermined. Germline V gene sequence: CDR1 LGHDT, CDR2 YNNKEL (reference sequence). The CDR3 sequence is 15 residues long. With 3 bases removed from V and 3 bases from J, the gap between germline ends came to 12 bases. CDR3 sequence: CASSHSPFGYNEQFF. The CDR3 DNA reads TGTGCCAGCAGCCATAGCCCCTTCGGCTACAATGAGCAGTTCTTC.

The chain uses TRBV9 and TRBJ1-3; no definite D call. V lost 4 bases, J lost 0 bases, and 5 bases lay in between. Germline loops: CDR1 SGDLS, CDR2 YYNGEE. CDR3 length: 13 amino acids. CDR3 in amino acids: CASSINSGNTIYF. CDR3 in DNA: TGTGCCAGCAGCATCAACTCTGGAAACACCATATATTTT.

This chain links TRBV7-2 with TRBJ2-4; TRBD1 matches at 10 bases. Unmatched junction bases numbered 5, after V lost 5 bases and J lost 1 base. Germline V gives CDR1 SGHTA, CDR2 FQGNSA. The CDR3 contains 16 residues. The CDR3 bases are TGTGCCAGCAGCCCCGACAGGGGGCCTGCCAAAAACATTCAGTACTTC. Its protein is CASSPDRGPAKNIQYF.

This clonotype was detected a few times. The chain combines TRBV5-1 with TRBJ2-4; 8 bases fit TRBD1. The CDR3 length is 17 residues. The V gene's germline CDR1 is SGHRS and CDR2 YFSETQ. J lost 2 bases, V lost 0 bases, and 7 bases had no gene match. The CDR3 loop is CASSLGQGALSKNIQYF. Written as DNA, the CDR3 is TGCGCCAGCAGCTTGGGTCAGGGGGCCCTATCCAAAAACATTCAGTACTTC.

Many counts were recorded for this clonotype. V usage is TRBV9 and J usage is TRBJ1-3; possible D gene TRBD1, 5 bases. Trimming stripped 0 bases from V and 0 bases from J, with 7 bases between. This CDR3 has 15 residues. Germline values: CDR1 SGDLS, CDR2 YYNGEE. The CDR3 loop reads CASSVAGLSGNTIYF. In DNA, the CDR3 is TGTGCCAGCAGCGTAGCAGGGCTCTCTGGAAACACCATATATTTT.

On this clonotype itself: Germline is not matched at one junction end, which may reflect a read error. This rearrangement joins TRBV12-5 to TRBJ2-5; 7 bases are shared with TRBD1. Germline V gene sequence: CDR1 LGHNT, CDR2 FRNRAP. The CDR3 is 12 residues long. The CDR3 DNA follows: TGTGCTAGTGGTTCCGGGACAGAGGCCCAGTACTTC. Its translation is CASGSGTEAQYF.

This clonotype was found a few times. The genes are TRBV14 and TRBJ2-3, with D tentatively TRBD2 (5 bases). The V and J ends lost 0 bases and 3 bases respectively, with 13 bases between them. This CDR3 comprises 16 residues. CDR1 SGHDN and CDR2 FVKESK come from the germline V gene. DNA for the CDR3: TGTGCCAGCAGCCAAGATTCGGGGTTGCGGACAGATACGCAGTATTTT. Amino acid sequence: CASSQDSGLRTDTQYF.

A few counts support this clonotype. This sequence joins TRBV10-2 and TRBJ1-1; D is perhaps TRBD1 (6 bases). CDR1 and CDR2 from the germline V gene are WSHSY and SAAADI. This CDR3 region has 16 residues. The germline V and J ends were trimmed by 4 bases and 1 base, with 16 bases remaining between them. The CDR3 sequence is CASSGLGTGRNTEAFF. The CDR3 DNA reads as TGCGCCAGCAGTGGATTGGGTACAGGGCGGAACACTGAAGCTTTCTTT.

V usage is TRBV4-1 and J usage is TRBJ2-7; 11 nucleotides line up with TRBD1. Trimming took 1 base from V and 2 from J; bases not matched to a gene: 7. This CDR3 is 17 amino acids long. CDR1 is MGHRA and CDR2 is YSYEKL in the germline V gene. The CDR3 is CASSQAAWGQGAYEQYF. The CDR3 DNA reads TGCGCCAGCAGCCAAGCCGCTTGGGGACAGGGGGCCTACGAGCAGTACTTC.

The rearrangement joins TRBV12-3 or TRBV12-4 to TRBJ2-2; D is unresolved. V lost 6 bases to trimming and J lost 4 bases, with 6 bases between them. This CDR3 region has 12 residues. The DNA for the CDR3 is TGTGCCAGCAGAGAGTTCACCGGGGAGCTGTTTTTT. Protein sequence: CASREFTGELFF.

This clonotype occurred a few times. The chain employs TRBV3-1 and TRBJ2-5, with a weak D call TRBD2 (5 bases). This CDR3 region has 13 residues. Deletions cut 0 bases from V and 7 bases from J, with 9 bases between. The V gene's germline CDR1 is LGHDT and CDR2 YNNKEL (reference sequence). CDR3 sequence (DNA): TGTGCCAGCAGCCAAGATCAGGCGGGGACCCAGTACTTC. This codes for CASSQDQAGTQYF.